This T cell receptor (beta chain) comes out of a study of T cell repertoires in cytomegalovirus infection. The germline gives CDR1 SGHTA, CDR2 FQGNSA. V lost 5 bases and J lost 4; bases outside the gene matches: 10. The CDR3 covers 16 residues. In this sample, this clonotype turned up a few times. Its antigen remains unknown. TCRdb fed the reads into MiXCR, producing one record per CDR3 protein. There are hundreds of thousands of distinct CDR3 sequences in the sample; 40% to 50% occur only once, and about two fifths lies in the top ten. The source material was cultured PBMCs, sampled from culture after CMV antigen stimulation. The sequence was collected from a human donor in good health (CMV status not recorded). Some clones in this sample may be carry-over from other donors' samples. The chain recombines TRBV7-2 with TRBJ2-2, with TRBD1 identical over 7 bases. Written as DNA, the CDR3 is TGTGCCAGCAGCCGAGGGGGCCGTTCCCTCACCGGGGAGCTGTTTTTT. This encodes CASSRGGRSLTGELFF.